This paragraph covers one T cell receptor beta chain sequence. Its target is unknown. This record belongs to a study of OX40 agonist ivuxolimab in advanced cancers. Study context: Ivuxolimab, which patients received intravenously every 2 weeks, was dosed at 0.01 to 10 mg/kg. Of mixed ages from roughly 23 to 80 and averaging 60 years, the group was just under 85% male. Overall study results and limits: Clonal expansion was seen in CD4+ and CD8+ blood T cells by week 6 at 0.1 to 3.0 mg/kg.

On cycle 4 day 1 and cycle 7 day 1, as well as at baseline, blood was sampled. The repertoire was sequenced with immunoSEQ multiplex PCR; TCRdb's copy has only in-frame clones and lacks some. In the table there are over 85,000 clones, roughly 80% of which are singletons. The germline V and J ends were trimmed by 3 bases and 5 bases, with 16 bases remaining between them. The germline gives CDR1 GTSNPN, CDR2 SVGIG (reference sequence). This CDR3 has 14 amino acids. Specimen: CD4+ or CD8+ T cells sorted from blood, collected in a trial of the OX40 agonist ivuxolimab. This TCR was sampled from an adult with an advanced solid tumor such as melanoma, head and neck, liver or kidney cancer. The rearrangement links TRBV30 to TRBJ2-5; no firm D call. CDR3 loop: CAWSPLNYGETQYF. CDR3 nucleotides: TGTGCCTGGAGCCCTTTAAATTATGGCGAGACCCAGTACTTC.